This T cell receptor beta chain was found in a study of a mutant IDH1 vaccine in newly diagnosed glioma. Study-wide context: Vaccines were first given 4-6 weeks after radiotherapy alone, or with temozolomide cycles. The earlier regimen, radiotherapy, temozolomide, or both, was most often both. V12 came at week 35, V13 at week 47.

Remarks on this clone: Its target is unknown.

Measured with immunoSEQ multiplex PCR; TCRdb has only the in-frame clones, and not every one. The data hold about 54,000 clones, with roughly 80% observed a single time. Study conclusions and caveats: Pseudoprogression seemingly bore no relation to changes in top peripheral T cell clonotypes.

Time point reported: week 47, end of study. The vaccine gave 300 ug of a 20-mer mutant IDH1 peptide subcutaneously per dose. The specimen was PBMCs, collected from a glioma patient whose treatment included an IDH1 peptide vaccine. The receptor was derived from a woman between 45 and 60 years old with glioma.

Here the CDR3 reads CASSWTSGVSSGTGELFF. The CDR3 DNA reads TGCGCCAGCAGCTGGACTAGCGGGGTTAGCAGCGGCACCGGGGAGCTGTTTTTT. The chain recombines TRBV5-1 with TRBJ2-2, with 12 bases fitting TRBD2. Germline CDR1 SGHRS, CDR2 YFSETQ. This CDR3 has 18 amino acids. Trimming took 3 bases from V and 4 from J; bases not matched to a gene: 10. The full variable domain, its missing parts supplied by reference TRBV5-1 and TRBJ2-2, is KAGVTQTPRYLIKTRGQQVTLSCSPISGHRSVSWYQQTPGQGLQFLFEYFSETQRNKGNFPGRFSGRQFSNSRSEMNVSTLELGDSALYLCASSWTSGVSSGTGELFFGEGSRLTVL.